What follows are 31 T cell receptor beta chains derived from one specimen sequenced in a study of cytotoxic CD8 clonotypes in ibrutinib-treated CLL. Assay: immunoSEQ multiplex PCR; the TCRdb copy retains only in-frame clones and omits some. The top ten hold about 5.7% of the sample, which has fewer than 300,000 clones, around 69% seen once. Material: PBMCs, obtained at disease progression, from a patient treated with ibrutinib. All receptors derive from a human donor with chronic lymphocytic leukemia.

V is TRBV29-1 and J is TRBJ2-1; no clear D gene. Between the trimmed V and J ends, which lost 4 bases and 9 bases, there was a span of 16 bases. Germline V gives CDR1 SQVTM, CDR2 ANQGSEA. The CDR3 is 13 amino acids. The CDR3 sequence is CSVGPGLVVEQFF. The CDR3 DNA follows: TGCAGCGTTGGCCCGGGTCTAGTTGTTGAGCAGTTCTTC.

This clone was detected once. V gene TRBV15 combines with J gene TRBJ2-1; D remains ambiguous. Germline values: CDR1 LNHNV, CDR2 YYDKDF (reference sequence). The CDR3 is made up of 17 amino acids. Trimming took 5 bases from V and 3 from J, leaving 20 bases between them. The CDR3 sequence is CATSPAFFLKRYNEQFF. For the CDR3, the DNA is TGTGCCACCAGCCCGGCTTTTTTCCTAAAACGCTACAATGAGCAGTTCTTC.

The chain combines TRBV28 with TRBJ2-1; D not certain. This CDR3 spans 16 amino acids. Germline V gene data show CDR1 as MDHEN and CDR2 as SYDVKM. V was clipped by 8 bases and J by 1 base, with 18 bases between them. DNA for the CDR3: TGTGCCAGCTCGCCTCCCCGTAGCAGGTCCTACAATGAGCAGTTCTTC. Protein sequence: CASSPPRSRSYNEQFF.

This clone was counted between two and nine times. The chain carries TRBV4-2 and TRBJ1-2; D not certain. CDR1 is LGHNA, CDR2 YNFKEQ, per germline. CDR3 length equals 13 residues. V was shortened by 0 bases and J by 4 bases, with 6 bases between the two germline ends. CDR3 region: CASSQEFLYGYTF. The CDR3 nucleotides read TGTGCCAGCAGCCAAGAGTTCCTCTATGGCTACACCTTC.

This clone was recorded once. The J gene is TRBJ2-4, the V gene TRBV27, with 10 bases aligning to TRBD2. V was pared by 6 bases and J by 0 bases, with 5 bases of the junction left unmatched. CDR3 length equals 16 residues. CDR1 is MNHEY and CDR2 is SMNVEV in the germline V gene (reference sequence). CDR3 sequence reads: CASSILAGLAKNIQYF. DNA for the CDR3: TGTGCCAGCAGCATACTAGCGGGACTAGCCAAAAACATTCAGTACTTC.

This chain uses TRBV10-3 with TRBJ2-7; D remains unclear. The ends were cut back, 10 bases at V and 0 bases at J, with 7 bases in the middle. The CDR3 covers 11 residues. Germline V gene sequence: CDR1 ENHRY, CDR2 SYGVKD. This CDR3 reads CATQNSYEQYF. CDR3 DNA sequence: TGTGCCACACAGAACTCCTACGAGCAGTACTTC.

The chain is built from TRBV5-1 and TRBJ2-7, with 8 positions matching TRBD2. Trimming at V came to 1 base and at J to 4 bases, leaving 10 bases not matched to a gene. CDR3 length: 16 amino acids. The germline V gene has CDR1 SGHRS and CDR2 YFSETQ. CDR3 nucleotides: TGCGCCAGCAGCTTGCGTGCCCGCGGGGGGTATTACGAGCAGTACTTC. It codes for CASSLRARGGYYEQYF.

The rearrangement uses TRBV9 and TRBJ2-7; TRBD1 aligns across 7 bases. Germline loops: CDR1 SGDLS, CDR2 YYNGEE. Losses at the gene ends were 2 bases for V and 2 bases for J; bases not matched to a gene: 19. The CDR3 sequence is 19 residues long. The CDR3 here is CASSVDPGQSSLNPYEQYF. Here the CDR3 DNA reads TGTGCCAGCAGCGTGGACCCGGGACAGTCTTCCCTGAATCCCTACGAGCAGTACTTC.

This clone came up a few times. The V call is TRBV9, the J call TRBJ2-7; 8 bases align to TRBD1. CDR1 is SGDLS and CDR2 is YYNGEE in the germline V gene. With V trimmed by 0 bases and J by 3 bases, 8 bases remained unmatched. There are 16 residues in the CDR3. The CDR3 sequence is CASSVGGRGLNYEQYF. Here the CDR3 DNA reads TGTGCCAGCAGCGTAGGGGGCAGGGGGCTCAACTACGAGCAGTACTTC.

V is TRBV7-9 and J is TRBJ1-1; a weak D match, TRBD1 (5 bases). Per germline, CDR1 SEHNR and CDR2 FQNEAQ (reference sequence). The CDR3 consists of 14 residues. V was trimmed by 5 bases and J by 3 bases, leaving 13 bases between them. Here the CDR3 DNA reads TGTGCCAGCAGCCCCGGGCAGGGACACACTGAAGCTTTCTTT. Translation gives CASSPGQGHTEAFF.

This rearrangement joins TRBV7-3 to TRBJ1-2; D unresolved. There are 13 residues in the CDR3. V was pared by 2 bases and J by 8 bases, with 12 bases between. Looked up from germline, CDR1 is SGHTA and CDR2 is FQGTGA. The CDR3 bases are TGTGCCAGCAGCTTACAGTTCGGGTACGGCTACACCTTC. Its translation is CASSLQFGYGYTF.

This clone was counted a few times. The chain recombines TRBV20-1 with TRBJ2-7, with 10 positions matching TRBD1. CDR3 length: 11 residues. Germline V lookup: CDR1 DFQATT, CDR2 SNEGSKA (reference sequence). The CDR3: CSGQGVYEQYF. In DNA form, the CDR3 reads TGCAGCGGACAGGGGGTTTACGAGCAGTACTTC.

This sequence joins TRBV4-2 and TRBJ2-7; 9 nucleotides agree with TRBD2. J was trimmed by 0 bases and V by 0 bases; bases with no gene match: 3. Looked up from germline, CDR1 is LGHNA and CDR2 is YNFKEQ. The length of the CDR3 is 16 residues. The CDR3 reads CASSQEGLANSYEQYF. The CDR3, as DNA: TGTGCCAGCAGCCAAGAGGGACTAGCTAACTCCTACGAGCAGTACTTC.

This clone was seen more than once but under ten times. The chain has TRBV18 and TRBJ1-1; tentatively, D is TRBD1 (5 bases). The CDR3 covers 15 residues. With 8 bases removed from V and 1 base from J, the gap between germline ends came to 17 bases. Germline CDR1 reads KGHSH; CDR2 reads LQKENI. In DNA form, the CDR3 reads TGTGCCAGCGCGCGTAGACAGCTCGAGAACACTGAAGCTTTCTTT. This encodes CASARRQLENTEAFF.

The J gene is TRBJ2-5, the V gene TRBV20-1; D not certain. Trimming removed 0 bases from V and 7 bases from J, with 6 bases in between. The CDR3 is made up of 11 amino acids. Germline V gene sequence: CDR1 DFQATT, CDR2 SNEGSKA (reference sequence). This CDR3 is CSAREVVTQYF. The CDR3 region has the DNA TGCAGTGCTAGAGAAGTCGTGACCCAGTACTTC.

The chain couples TRBV27 to TRBJ1-1; possibly TRBD1 for D (5 bases). The CDR3 sequence is 14 residues long. V was pared by 2 bases and J by 4 bases, with 11 bases between. Germline CDR1 and CDR2: MNHEY and SMNVEV (reference sequence). The CDR3 is CASSLARVGTEAFF. The CDR3 bases are TGTGCCAGCAGTTTAGCCAGGGTGGGCACTGAAGCTTTCTTT.

This clone was observed a single time. The chain employs TRBV5-1 and TRBJ2-7; D may match TRBD1 or TRBD2 (5 bases each). The germline V gene encodes CDR1 SGHRS and CDR2 YFSETQ. The V gene lost 4 bases and the J gene lost 0 bases, with 20 bases spanning the gap. The CDR3 is 17 residues long. The CDR3 DNA sequence: TGCGCCAGCAGCGTTGGGGGTTGGACGCAAAGCTCCTACGAGCAGTACTTC. This sequence encodes CASSVGGWTQSSYEQYF. The full variable domain, with the rest looked up from reference TRBV5-1 and TRBJ2-7, is KAGVTQTPRYLIKTRGQQVTLSCSPISGHRSVSWYQQTPGQGLQFLFEYFSETQRNKGNFPGRFSGRQFSNSRSEMNVSTLELGDSALYLCASSVGGWTQSSYEQYFGPGTRLTVT.

On this clone: One junction end disagrees with the germline gene, perhaps due to a read error. The V and J genes are TRBV7-2 and TRBJ2-3; D perhaps matches TRBD2 (6 bases). Germline-derived CDR1 and CDR2 are SGHTA and FQGNSA. This CDR3 has 13 amino acids. CDR3 loop: CASSSTRAETQYF. CDR3 nucleotides: TGTGCCAGCAGCTCGACTAGAGCAGAGACGCAGTATTTT.

The chain combines TRBV9 with TRBJ1-2; TRBD1 might be the D (5 bases). Trimming stripped 0 bases from V and 7 bases from J, with 13 bases between. The CDR3 consists of 14 residues. Germline assignment: CDR1 SGDLS and CDR2 YYNGEE. CDR3 protein: CASSVDSGRGGYTF. DNA of the CDR3: TGTGCCAGCAGCGTAGACTCGGGGAGGGGTGGCTACACCTTC.

This clone showed up just once. V and J are TRBV5-1 and TRBJ2-7, with a tentative D call TRBD1 (5 bases). Germline loops: CDR1 SGHRS, CDR2 YFSETQ. V was cut by 1 base and J by 2 bases, with 10 bases left in between. The CDR3 totals 14 residues. Here the CDR3 DNA reads TGCGCCAGCAGCTTGACAGCAGGGCCCTACGAGCAGTACTTC. Amino acid sequence: CASSLTAGPYEQYF. Full variable domain (outside the CDR3, taken from reference TRBV5-1 and TRBJ2-7): KAGVTQTPRYLIKTRGQQVTLSCSPISGHRSVSWYQQTPGQGLQFLFEYFSETQRNKGNFPGRFSGRQFSNSRSEMNVSTLELGDSALYLCASSLTAGPYEQYFGPGTRLTVT.

DNA for the CDR3: TGTGCCAGCAGGTCTTGGACCCGCCAGGGAGTGAGGCCATCTTGGCACAATGAGCAGTTCTTC. As protein: CASRSWTRQGVRPSWHNEQFF. The chain employs TRBV28 and TRBJ2-1; D tentatively reads TRBD1 or TRBD2 (5 bases each). CDR1 MDHEN and CDR2 SYDVKM come from the germline V gene. The V and J ends lost 6 bases and 5 bases respectively, with 35 bases between them. There are 21 residues in the CDR3.

This chain joins TRBV29-1 and TRBJ2-7, with 8 bases aligning to TRBD2. The CDR3 sequence is 16 residues long. V was pared by 1 base and J by 0 bases, with 8 bases of the junction left unmatched. Germline CDR1 is SQVTM and CDR2 is ANQGSEA. DNA for the CDR3: TGCAGCGTTGAAGCCCCCCAAAGCGGGAGCTCCTACGAGCAGTACTTC. Translating gives CSVEAPQSGSSYEQYF.

J is TRBJ2-3 and V is TRBV6-4, with D unresolved. From germline, CDR1 is MRHNA and CDR2 SNTAGT. Trimming cost V 6 bases and J 4 bases, with 11 bases left between them. The CDR3 consists of 13 residues. DNA of the CDR3: TGTGCCAGCAGCGCAGATCGGGCAGATACGCAGTATTTT. Translation gives CASSADRADTQYF.

The chain joins TRBV11-3 to TRBJ2-5; D tentatively fits TRBD1 or TRBD2 (5 bases each). This CDR3 has 16 residues. Germline V CDR1 and CDR2: SGHNT, YENEEA. V dropped 5 bases and J dropped 4 bases, with 20 bases sitting between them. The CDR3 is CASSAPGQGRGETQYF. For the CDR3, the DNA is TGTGCCAGCAGCGCCCCGGGGCAGGGACGTGGAGAGACCCAGTACTTC.

The chain joins TRBV5-1 to TRBJ1-1, with a weak D call TRBD1 (6 bases). In germline, CDR1 is SGHRS, CDR2 YFSETQ. V was pared by 3 bases and J by 4 bases, with 16 bases between. CDR3 length equals 15 residues. In DNA form, the CDR3 reads TGCGCCAGCAGCTGGGGGGCAGGGGCCGGCACTGAAGCTTTCTTT. Protein product: CASSWGAGAGTEAFF.

This chain uses TRBV25-1 with TRBJ2-1, with D unclear. The germline V and J ends were trimmed by 2 bases and 8 bases, with 13 bases remaining between them. Germline values: CDR1 MGHDK, CDR2 SYGVNS. CDR3 length: 14 amino acids. The CDR3 loop reads CASSEEVGSDEQFF. As DNA, the CDR3 is TGTGCCAGCAGTGAAGAGGTGGGCAGTGATGAGCAGTTCTTC. The whole variable domain, filled in from reference TRBV25-1 and TRBJ2-1, reads EADIYQTPRYLVIGTGKKITLECSQTMGHDKMYWYQQDPGMELHLIHYSYGVNSTEKGDLSSESTVSRIRTEHFPLTLESARPSHTSQYLCASSEEVGSDEQFFGPGTRLTVL.

This chain links TRBV4-1 with TRBJ2-7; perhaps D is TRBD1 or TRBD2 (5 bases each). The CDR3 consists of 14 residues. From germline, CDR1 is MGHRA and CDR2 YSYEKL. Deletions cut 3 bases from V and 2 bases from J, with 11 bases between. The CDR3, as DNA: TGCGCCAGCAGCCAGTTGGGACGGACCTACGAGCAGTACTTC. Translated: CASSQLGRTYEQYF.

This chain uses TRBV6-5 with TRBJ2-7, with D perhaps matching TRBD2 (5 bases). V shed 0 bases and J shed 2 bases, with 14 bases lying between them. The CDR3 has 16 residues. Germline V gene sequence: CDR1 MNHEY, CDR2 SVGAGI. The CDR3 DNA is TGTGCCAGCAGTTACTCGTCCATTAGCGTCCCCTACGAGCAGTACTTC. Translating gives CASSYSSISVPYEQYF.

Only a few counts were recorded for this clone. V gene TRBV29-1 combines with J gene TRBJ1-2; 8 nucleotides match TRBD1. Germline V gives CDR1 SQVTM, CDR2 ANQGSEA. V was pared by 8 bases and J by 7 bases, with 9 bases of the junction left unmatched. The CDR3 sequence is 12 residues long. The CDR3 coding sequence is TGCAGCACCGGACAGGGTAGTTTTGGCTACACCTTC. Amino acids: CSTGQGSFGYTF.

This rearrangement joins TRBV4-1 to TRBJ1-2, with unresolved D. This CDR3 has 14 residues. Germline V gives CDR1 MGHRA, CDR2 YSYEKL. V gave up 1 base and J gave up 6 bases, with 12 bases separating them. For the CDR3, the DNA is TGCGCCAGCAGCCAAGCCCGGAAGAGGGATGGCTACACCTTC. Protein sequence: CASSQARKRDGYTF.

Worth noting for this clone: The conserved phenylalanine or tryptophan is not found at the CDR3 terminus, so this likely reflects a read error. No DNA is shown, since the ends of the CDR3 on it are uncertain; the CDR3 is the one TCRdb lists. The chain joins TRBV20-1 to TRBJ1-5. Germline V gene lookup returns CDR1 DFQATT and CDR2 SNEGSKA (reference sequence). The CDR3 has 11 residues if both end residues are counted. CDR3 region: CSAQLGGRVRL.